The next 32 T cell receptor beta chains were all read from a single sample in a study of cytomegalovirus exposure and HLA in healthy donors. PCR was performed using 60 Vbeta and 13 Jbeta primers. Data came from immunoSEQ multiplex PCR; TCRdb stores just in-frame clones and leaves some out. The sample yields 110,000 or so clones, roughly 69% seen once. Sequenced input: PBMCs. These receptor sequences come from a human donor in good health.

The chain recombines TRBV19 with TRBJ1-2, with D perhaps TRBD1 (6 bases). CDR1 is LNHDA, CDR2 SQIVND, per germline (reference sequence). V was shortened by 5 bases and J by 2 bases, with 15 bases between the two germline ends. The CDR3 length is 15 residues. The CDR3 nucleotides read TGTGCCAGTAGTCCCCGAGCAGGGGCAAACTATGGCTACACCTTC. Encoded protein: CASSPRAGANYGYTF.

V gene TRBV28 combines with J gene TRBJ1-2, with TRBD1 matching 8 bases. The CDR3 is 15 amino acids. Per germline, CDR1 MDHEN and CDR2 SYDVKM. Trimming took 5 bases from V and 6 from J; bases not matched to a gene: 11. The CDR3 DNA reads as TGTGCCAGCAGTCAGCTCCGGACAGGGACGGATGGCTACACCTTC. It translates to CASSQLRTGTDGYTF.

The chain recombines TRBV19 with TRBJ1-5; D is possibly TRBD1 (6 bases). V shed 5 bases and J shed 4 bases, with 12 bases lying between them. The CDR3 has 14 residues. The V gene's germline CDR1 is LNHDA and CDR2 SQIVND (reference sequence). CDR3 DNA sequence: TGTGCCAGTAGTCACCGGGACACAAATCAGCCCCAGCATTTT. Its protein product is CASSHRDTNQPQHF.

The chain joins TRBV28 to TRBJ2-1, with 10 nucleotides matching TRBD2. Germline V gene lookup returns CDR1 MDHEN and CDR2 SYDVKM. With V trimmed by 2 bases and J by 7 bases, 5 bases remained unmatched. This CDR3 has 15 residues. CDR3 DNA: TGTGCCAGCAGTTTACCGCTAGCGGGAGTAAATGAGCAGTTCTTC. It is translated as CASSLPLAGVNEQFF.

This clone showed up just a few times. V gene TRBV19 combines with J gene TRBJ1-4; 8 bases match TRBD1. Germline CDR1 and CDR2: LNHDA and SQIVND (reference sequence). The CDR3 consists of 14 residues. With 7 bases clipped from V and 9 bases from J, the junction kept 10 bases outside the gene matches. DNA of the CDR3: TGTGCCAGTATGGCCCTGGACAGGGTGAAAAAACTGTTTTTT. Translating gives CASMALDRVKKLFF.

The sample holds one count of this clone. The rearrangement links TRBV7-9 to TRBJ2-5, with 8 bases that match TRBD2. The junction had 9 bases not matched to a gene; V was cut back by 5 bases and J by 1 base. The CDR3 runs to 16 residues. Germline V gene lookup returns CDR1 SEHNR and CDR2 FQNEAQ (reference sequence). The CDR3 reads CASSRGGGPSQETQYF. CDR3 DNA sequence: TGTGCCAGCAGCCGGGGGGGTGGCCCTAGCCAAGAGACCCAGTACTTC.

The chain employs TRBV25-1 and TRBJ1-4, with 7 bases identical to TRBD1. Germline assignment: CDR1 MGHDK and CDR2 SYGVNS. This CDR3 spans 15 amino acids. After removal of 5 bases from V and 3 bases from J, the junction contained 6 bases not matched to a gene. DNA of the CDR3: TGTGCCAGCAGTAGAACAGGGGTTTCTAATGAAAAACTGTTTTTT. Translation gives CASSRTGVSNEKLFF.

Comment on this clone: The sample holds other DNA sequences that translate to the same CDR3. This chain's CDR3 is CASRNTGTYGYTF. The DNA of the CDR3 is TGTGCCAGCAGGAATACAGGGACGTATGGCTACACCTTC. This chain links TRBV6-5 with TRBJ1-2; possibly TRBD1 for D (6 bases). This CDR3 has 13 amino acids. Germline CDR1 and CDR2: MNHEY and SVGAGI. Trimming removed 6 bases at V and 5 bases at J, with 13 bases between.

This rearrangement joins TRBV29-1 to TRBJ1-1; 12 bases fit TRBD1. CDR1 and CDR2 from the germline V gene are SQVTM and ANQGSEA. The V gene end was trimmed by 1 base and the J gene end by 8 bases; junction bases not matched to a gene: 5. The CDR3 has 14 residues. The CDR3 protein is CSVEVGTGGTEAFF. CDR3 DNA: TGCAGCGTTGAAGTGGGGACAGGGGGCACAGAAGCTTTCTTT. Together with reference TRBV29-1 and TRBJ1-1, the CDR3 gives the full variable domain: SAVISQKPSRDICQRGTSLTIQCQVDSQVTMMFWYRQQPGQSLTLIATANQGSEATYESGFVIDKFPISRPNLTFSTLTVSNMSPEDSSIYLCSVEVGTGGTEAFFGQGTRLTVV.

The chain couples TRBV7-9 to TRBJ2-2; a possible D gene is TRBD1 (5 bases). Germline V gene data show CDR1 as SEHNR and CDR2 as FQNEAQ (reference sequence). CDR3 length: 15 residues. Trimming left V 2 bases short and J 0 bases short, with 7 bases between. The CDR3 DNA is TGTGCCAGCAGCTTATGGGGCTCGAACACCGGGGAGCTGTTTTTT. It encodes CASSLWGSNTGELFF.

CDR3 loop: CASSVGQWGTGPAAGEAFF. In DNA form, the CDR3 reads TGTGCCAGCAGCGTCGGCCAGTGGGGGACAGGACCCGCGGCCGGAGAAGCTTTCTTT. This sequence joins TRBV7-2 and TRBJ1-1; TRBD1 aligns across 8 bases. CDR1 and CDR2 (germline): SGHTA, FQGNSA. CDR3 size: 19 residues. Trimming removed 5 bases from V and 8 bases from J; junction bases left unmatched: 25.

V usage is TRBV29-1 and J usage is TRBJ2-3, with 10 bases lining up with TRBD1. The CDR3 runs to 13 residues. In germline, CDR1 is SQVTM, CDR2 ANQGSEA. V shed 7 bases, J shed 4 bases, and the junction held 5 bases outside the gene matches. The CDR3 loop reads CSASGQGADTQYF. The CDR3 DNA sequence: TGCAGCGCCTCTGGACAGGGGGCAGATACGCAGTATTTT.

This clone was counted only a few times. The gene calls are TRBV5-5 and TRBJ2-7; possibly TRBD2 for D (6 bases). V lost 1 base and J 2 bases, leaving 13 bases between the germline ends. The CDR3 is 15 amino acids. Germline loops: CDR1 SGHKS, CDR2 YYEKEE (reference sequence). DNA for the CDR3: TGTGCCAGCAGCTTGCGGTGGACTACTCCCTACGAGCAGTACTTC. This codes for CASSLRWTTPYEQYF.

This clone was seen only a few times. The chain links TRBV5-5 to TRBJ2-7, with 11 nucleotides matching TRBD1. Germline loops: CDR1 SGHKS, CDR2 YYEKEE (reference sequence). The CDR3 spans 15 residues. Trimming at V came to 4 bases and at J to 3 bases, leaving 6 bases not matched to a gene. The CDR3 bases are TGTGCCAGCAGCCCTGGACAGGGGGCTCTCTACGAGCAGTACTTC. This translates into CASSPGQGALYEQYF. Full variable domain (rest looked up from reference TRBV5-5 and TRBJ2-7): DAGVTQSPTHLIKTRGQQVTLRCSPISGHKSVSWYQQVLGQGPQFIFQYYEKEERGRGNFPDRFSARQFPNYSSELNVNALLLGDSALYLCASSPGQGALYEQYFGPGTRLTVT.

This clone was recorded a few times. This sequence joins TRBV29-1 and TRBJ2-5; 7 bases are a match to TRBD2. Germline V gives CDR1 SQVTM, CDR2 ANQGSEA. V trimming: 0 bases; J trimming: 2 bases; junction bases outside the gene matches: 3. There are 14 residues in the CDR3. CDR3 sequence reads: CSVEDLGGQETQYF. CDR3 bases: TGCAGCGTTGAAGATTTGGGGGGGCAAGAGACCCAGTACTTC.

This rearrangement joins TRBV2 to TRBJ2-7, with 7 bases that match TRBD2. V lost 4 bases to trimming and J lost 6 bases; unmatched junction nucleotides: 9. From germline, CDR1 is SNHLY and CDR2 FYNNEI. The CDR3 is 14 residues long. The CDR3 here is CASSVRPTSAEQYF. The CDR3 DNA follows: TGTGCCAGCAGTGTTCGCCCCACTAGCGCCGAGCAGTACTTC.

This clone has a handful of counts. The genes are TRBV6-1 and TRBJ2-5; a possible D gene is TRBD1 (6 bases). TRBJ2-7 explains the end of the DNA better; the J call may be wrong. This CDR3 comprises 16 residues. Germline CDR1 is MNHNS and CDR2 is SASEGT. The CDR3 loop is CASSVSGTPTSYEQYF. The CDR3 region has the DNA TGTGCCAGCAGTGTCTCCGGGACACCGACCTCCTACGAGCAGTACTTC.

This rearrangement joins TRBV30 to TRBJ2-7; 8 bases are a match to TRBD2. This CDR3 is 15 amino acids long. CDR1 is GTSNPN and CDR2 is SVGIG in the germline V gene (reference sequence). With V trimmed by 4 bases and J by 4 bases, 12 bases remained unmatched. CDR3 in DNA: TGTGCCTGGACCGCGGGGGGCCTATCCTTTTACGAGCAGTACTTC. Translated, it gives CAWTAGGLSFYEQYF.

This clone has a handful of counts. The chain joins TRBV11-3 to TRBJ2-7, with 11 bases lining up with TRBD2. The germline gives CDR1 SGHNT, CDR2 YENEEA. Germline trimming cut 5 bases from V and 2 bases from J; bases unmatched to any gene: 5. CDR3 length: 15 amino acids. The CDR3 DNA is TGTGCCAGCAGCCCGGGACTAGCGGTTCCCTACGAGCAGTACTTC. This encodes CASSPGLAVPYEQYF. The complete variable domain, with remaining parts taken from reference TRBV11-3 and TRBJ2-7, reads EAGVVQSPRYKIIEKKQPVAFWCNPISGHNTLYWYLQNLGQGPELLIRYENEEAVDDSQLPKDRFSAERLKGVDSTLKIQPAELGDSAVYLCASSPGLAVPYEQYFGPGTRLTVT.

The chain carries TRBV9 and TRBJ2-4, with TRBD2 identical over 12 bases. This CDR3 has 17 residues. J gave up 6 bases and V 3 bases, and 10 bases lay outside the gene matches. Germline V gene lookup returns CDR1 SGDLS and CDR2 YYNGEE. The CDR3 is CASSAGGLAGGGNIQYF. The CDR3 DNA reads as TGTGCCAGCAGCGCAGGGGGGCTAGCGGGAGGGGGAAACATTCAGTACTTC.

The rearrangement links TRBV7-2 to TRBJ2-2; D possibly corresponds to TRBD2 (6 bases). Trimming stripped 7 bases from V and 4 bases from J, with 13 bases between. CDR3 length: 14 amino acids. Germline V gives CDR1 SGHTA, CDR2 FQGNSA. The CDR3 protein is CASTSGVSTGELFF. The CDR3 DNA reads TGTGCCAGCACCTCGGGGGTTAGCACCGGGGAGCTGTTTTTT.

The chain employs TRBV5-1 and TRBJ1-1; D unresolved. The CDR3 contains 13 residues. In germline, CDR1 is SGHRS, CDR2 YFSETQ. V dropped 0 bases and J dropped 7 bases, with 10 bases sitting between them. CDR3 protein: CASSLAGGREAFF. CDR3 nucleotides: TGCGCCAGCAGCTTGGCTGGAGGTCGTGAAGCTTTCTTT. The full variable domain, its missing parts supplied by reference TRBV5-1 and TRBJ1-1, is KAGVTQTPRYLIKTRGQQVTLSCSPISGHRSVSWYQQTPGQGLQFLFEYFSETQRNKGNFPGRFSGRQFSNSRSEMNVSTLELGDSALYLCASSLAGGREAFFGQGTRLTVV.

CDR3 in amino acids: CSVASDSYEQYF. CDR3 bases: TGCAGCGTTGCCAGCGACTCCTACGAGCAGTACTTC. The rearrangement joins TRBV29-1 to TRBJ2-7; no firm D call. Trimming stripped 4 bases from V and 0 bases from J, with 7 bases between. CDR1 and CDR2 from the germline V gene are SQVTM and ANQGSEA. This CDR3 has 12 amino acids.

The rearrangement joins TRBV6-5 to TRBJ1-5; 9 bases are a match to TRBD1. V was pared by 6 bases and J by 8 bases, with 8 bases of the junction left unmatched. This CDR3 is built from 14 residues. Germline V CDR1 and CDR2: MNHEY, SVGAGI. CDR3 residues: CASRPGQGNKPQHF. The CDR3 DNA reads TGTGCCAGCAGACCGGGACAGGGTAATAAGCCCCAGCATTTT.

V is TRBV10-3 and J is TRBJ2-1, with 15 bases lining up with TRBD2. The CDR3 runs to 13 residues. Germline CDR1 is ENHRY and CDR2 is SYGVKD. The J segment lost 9 bases and the V segment lost 10 bases, leaving 4 bases of the junction unmatched. The DNA of the CDR3 is TGTGCCACCGGACTAGCGGGAGGGTTTGAGCAGTTCTTC. Its protein is CATGLAGGFEQFF.

This clone was detected once. This chain uses TRBV11-2 with TRBJ2-1; 8 nucleotides match TRBD2. This CDR3 is built from 15 residues. J was trimmed by 0 bases and V by 4 bases; bases with no gene match: 2. Per the germline V gene, CDR1 is SGHAT and CDR2 is FQNNGV. DNA of the CDR3: TGTGCCAGCAGCTCCGGGGGGGGCTCCTACAATGAGCAGTTCTTC. Protein: CASSSGGGSYNEQFF.

The chain employs TRBV11-2 and TRBJ1-5; no reliable D call. This CDR3 has 13 amino acids. V was trimmed by 5 bases and J by 2 bases, leaving 7 bases between them. The germline CDR1 and CDR2 sequences are SGHAT and FQNNGV. The chain's CDR3 is CASSPGGNQPQHF. The CDR3 bases are TGTGCCAGCAGCCCCGGGGGCAATCAGCCCCAGCATTTT.

The chain combines TRBV11-2 with TRBJ2-2; TRBD2 aligns across 10 bases. Germline-derived CDR1 and CDR2 are SGHAT and FQNNGV. Unmatched junction bases numbered 10, after V lost 8 bases and J lost 7 bases. The CDR3 contains 15 residues. This CDR3 is CASDTAGGPIGELFF. DNA of the CDR3: TGTGCCAGCGACACAGCGGGGGGGCCGATCGGGGAGCTGTTTTTT.

J is TRBJ1-3 and V is TRBV28; TRBD1 matches 8 bases. This CDR3 region has 19 residues. V dropped 2 bases and J dropped 4; count of bases not matched to a gene: 16. Germline loops: CDR1 MDHEN, CDR2 SYDVKM. Here the CDR3 DNA reads TGTGCCAGCAGTTTAGCCCAGTCCCCGGGACAGGCGGGGGGAAACACCATATATTTT. This codes for CASSLAQSPGQAGGNTIYF.

CDR3 DNA sequence: TGTGCCAGCCGAAAGCCCCACGGAGATAATTCACCCCTCCACTTT. Its translation is CASRKPHGDNSPLHF. The J gene is TRBJ1-6, the V gene TRBV28; D is unresolved. Per the germline V gene, CDR1 is MDHEN and CDR2 is SYDVKM. This CDR3 contains 15 residues. Trimming took 8 bases from V and 5 from J, leaving 16 bases between them.

The chain links TRBV5-1 to TRBJ2-5; 7 nucleotides match TRBD1. The J segment lost 9 bases and the V segment lost 4 bases, leaving 15 bases of the junction unmatched. In germline, CDR1 is SGHRS, CDR2 YFSETQ. The CDR3 length is 15 residues. CDR3 nucleotide sequence: TGCGCCAGCAGCCAAAGTGACAGGGCCGGCGTGGCCCAGTACTTC. Translated: CASSQSDRAGVAQYF.

The chain recombines TRBV19 with TRBJ1-2; 10 nucleotides align to TRBD1. The CDR3 spans 12 residues. V shed 5 bases and J 6 bases; nucleotides not matched to a gene: 0. Germline CDR1 is LNHDA and CDR2 is SQIVND (reference sequence). CDR3 in amino acids: CASSGTGDGYTF. CDR3 nucleotide sequence: TGTGCCAGTAGTGGGACAGGGGATGGCTACACCTTC.